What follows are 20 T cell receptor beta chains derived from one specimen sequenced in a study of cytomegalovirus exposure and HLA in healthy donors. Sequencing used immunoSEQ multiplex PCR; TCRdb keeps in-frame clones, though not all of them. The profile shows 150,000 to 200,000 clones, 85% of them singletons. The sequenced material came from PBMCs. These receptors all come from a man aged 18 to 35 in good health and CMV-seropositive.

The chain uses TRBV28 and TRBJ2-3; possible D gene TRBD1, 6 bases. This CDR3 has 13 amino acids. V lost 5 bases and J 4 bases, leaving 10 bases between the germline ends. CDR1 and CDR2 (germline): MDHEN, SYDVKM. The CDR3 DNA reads TGTGCCAGCAGTGAGACAGGTGCAGATACGCAGTATTTT. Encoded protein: CASSETGADTQYF.

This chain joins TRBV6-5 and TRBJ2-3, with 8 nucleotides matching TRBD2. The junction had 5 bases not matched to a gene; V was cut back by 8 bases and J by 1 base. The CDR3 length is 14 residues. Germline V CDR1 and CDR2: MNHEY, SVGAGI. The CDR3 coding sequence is TGTGCCAGCGGGAGAGCGGGGGGCACAGATACGCAGTATTTT. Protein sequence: CASGRAGGTDTQYF.

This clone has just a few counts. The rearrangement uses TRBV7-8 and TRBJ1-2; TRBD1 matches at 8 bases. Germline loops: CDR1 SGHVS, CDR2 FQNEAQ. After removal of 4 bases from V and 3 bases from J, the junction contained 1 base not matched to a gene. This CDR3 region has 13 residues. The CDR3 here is CASSSGQDYGYTF. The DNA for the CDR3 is TGTGCCAGCAGCTCGGGACAGGACTATGGCTACACCTTC.

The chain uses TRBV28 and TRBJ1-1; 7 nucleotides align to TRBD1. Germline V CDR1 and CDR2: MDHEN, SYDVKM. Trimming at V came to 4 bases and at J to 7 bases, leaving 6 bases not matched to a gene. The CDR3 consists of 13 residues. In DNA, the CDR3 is TGTGCCAGCAGTTCTGCGTACAGGGGTGAAGCTTTCTTT. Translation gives CASSSAYRGEAFF.

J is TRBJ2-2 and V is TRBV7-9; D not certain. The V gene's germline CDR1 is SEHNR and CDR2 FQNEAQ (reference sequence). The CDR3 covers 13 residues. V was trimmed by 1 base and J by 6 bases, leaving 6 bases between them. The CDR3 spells CASSLVHPGELFF. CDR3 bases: TGTGCCAGCAGCTTAGTACACCCCGGGGAGCTGTTTTTT.

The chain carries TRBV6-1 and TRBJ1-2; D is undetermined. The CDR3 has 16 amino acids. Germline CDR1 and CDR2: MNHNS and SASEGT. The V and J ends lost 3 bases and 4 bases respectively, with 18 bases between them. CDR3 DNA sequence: TGTGCCAGCAGTGAGCTTCCCCAGCCGGGGTTCTATGGCTACACCTTC. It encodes CASSELPQPGFYGYTF.

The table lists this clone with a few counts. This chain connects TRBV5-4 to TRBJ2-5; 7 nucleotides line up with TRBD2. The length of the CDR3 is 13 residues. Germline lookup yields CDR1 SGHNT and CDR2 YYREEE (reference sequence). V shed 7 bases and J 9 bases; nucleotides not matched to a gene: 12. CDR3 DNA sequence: TGTGCCAGCTCTTCTAGCGGACATGGGGCCCAGTACTTC. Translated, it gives CASSSSGHGAQYF.

The DNA of the CDR3 is TGTGCCAGCAGCCGTGAGGTCTACCCTTACAATGAGCAGTTCTTC. This encodes CASSREVYPYNEQFF. The V and J genes are TRBV7-9 and TRBJ2-1; D is unclear. Germline CDR1 and CDR2: SEHNR and FQNEAQ (reference sequence). CDR3 length: 15 amino acids. V shed 5 bases and J shed 4 bases, with 15 bases lying between them.

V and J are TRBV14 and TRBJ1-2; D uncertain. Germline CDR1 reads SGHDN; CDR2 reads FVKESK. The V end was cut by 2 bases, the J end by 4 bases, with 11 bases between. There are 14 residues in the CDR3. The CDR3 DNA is TGTGCCAGCAGCCAAAACAACAGATTCTATGGCTACACCTTC. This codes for CASSQNNRFYGYTF.

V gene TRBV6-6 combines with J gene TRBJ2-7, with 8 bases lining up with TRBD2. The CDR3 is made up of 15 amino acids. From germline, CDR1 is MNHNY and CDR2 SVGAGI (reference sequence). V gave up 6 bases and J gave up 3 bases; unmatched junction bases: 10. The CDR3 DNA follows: TGTGCCAGCAGCATCCGGGACGGGAGGGACTACGAGCAGTACTTC. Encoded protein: CASSIRDGRDYEQYF.

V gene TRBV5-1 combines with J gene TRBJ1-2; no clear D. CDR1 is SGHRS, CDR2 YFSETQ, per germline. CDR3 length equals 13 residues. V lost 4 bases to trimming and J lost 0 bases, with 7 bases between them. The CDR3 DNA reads TGCGCCAGCAGCCACACATCTAACTATGGCTACACCTTC. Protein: CASSHTSNYGYTF. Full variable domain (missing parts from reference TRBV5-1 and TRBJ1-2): KAGVTQTPRYLIKTRGQQVTLSCSPISGHRSVSWYQQTPGQGLQFLFEYFSETQRNKGNFPGRFSGRQFSNSRSEMNVSTLELGDSALYLCASSHTSNYGYTFGSGTRLTVV.

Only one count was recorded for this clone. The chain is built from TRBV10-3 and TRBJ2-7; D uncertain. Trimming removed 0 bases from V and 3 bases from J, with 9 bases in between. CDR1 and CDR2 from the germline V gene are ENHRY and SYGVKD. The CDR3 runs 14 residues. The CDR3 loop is CAISESTAYYEQYF. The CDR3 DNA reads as TGTGCCATCAGTGAGTCGACTGCATACTACGAGCAGTACTTC.

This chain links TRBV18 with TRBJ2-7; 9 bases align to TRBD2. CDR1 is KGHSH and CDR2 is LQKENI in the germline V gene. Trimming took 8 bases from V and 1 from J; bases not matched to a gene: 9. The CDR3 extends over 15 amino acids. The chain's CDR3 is CASQGSSGTSYEQYF. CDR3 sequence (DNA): TGTGCCAGCCAGGGATCTAGCGGGACTTCCTACGAGCAGTACTTC.

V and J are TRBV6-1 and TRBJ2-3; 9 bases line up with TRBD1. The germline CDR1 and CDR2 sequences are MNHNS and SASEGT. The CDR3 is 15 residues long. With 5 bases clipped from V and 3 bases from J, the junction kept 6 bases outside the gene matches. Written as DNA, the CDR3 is TGTGCCAGCAGTTTCGGACAGGGGAGGACAGATACGCAGTATTTT. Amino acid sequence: CASSFGQGRTDTQYF.

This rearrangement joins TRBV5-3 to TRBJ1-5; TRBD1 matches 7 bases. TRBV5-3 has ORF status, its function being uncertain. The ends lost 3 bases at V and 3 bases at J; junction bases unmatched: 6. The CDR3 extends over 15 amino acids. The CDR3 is CARSWQTGNNQPQHF. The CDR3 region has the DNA TGTGCCAGAAGCTGGCAGACAGGGAACAATCAGCCCCAGCATTTT.

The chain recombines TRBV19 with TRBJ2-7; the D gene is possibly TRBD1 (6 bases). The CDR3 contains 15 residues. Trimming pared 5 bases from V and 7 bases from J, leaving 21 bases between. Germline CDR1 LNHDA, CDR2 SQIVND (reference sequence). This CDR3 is CASSPATGPSGEQYF. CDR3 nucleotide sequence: TGTGCCAGTAGTCCCGCGACAGGACCCTCAGGGGAGCAGTACTTC.

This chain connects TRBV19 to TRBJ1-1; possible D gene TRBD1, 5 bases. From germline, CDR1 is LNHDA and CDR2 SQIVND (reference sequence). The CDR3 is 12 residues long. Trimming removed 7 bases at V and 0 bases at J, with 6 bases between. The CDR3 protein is CASNRMNTEAFF. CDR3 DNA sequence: TGTGCCAGTAACAGGATGAACACTGAAGCTTTCTTT.

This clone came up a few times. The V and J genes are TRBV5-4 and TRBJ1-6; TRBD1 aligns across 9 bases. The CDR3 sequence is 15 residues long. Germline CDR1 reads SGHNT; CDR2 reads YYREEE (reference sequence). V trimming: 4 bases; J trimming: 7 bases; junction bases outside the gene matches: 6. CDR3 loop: CASSHSTGGNSPLHF. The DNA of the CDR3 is TGTGCCAGCAGCCATTCGACAGGGGGGAATTCACCCCTCCACTTT.

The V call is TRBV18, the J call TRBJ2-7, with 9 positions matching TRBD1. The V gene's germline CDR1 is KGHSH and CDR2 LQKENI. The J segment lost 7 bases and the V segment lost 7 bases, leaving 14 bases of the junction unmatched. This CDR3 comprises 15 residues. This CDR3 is CASWTGQGYLGEQYF. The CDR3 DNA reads TGTGCCAGCTGGACGGGACAGGGATATCTCGGGGAGCAGTACTTC.

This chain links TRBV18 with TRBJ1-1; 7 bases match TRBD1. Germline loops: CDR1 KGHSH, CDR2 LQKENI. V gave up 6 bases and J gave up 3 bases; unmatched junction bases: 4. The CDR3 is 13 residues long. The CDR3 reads CASSQTGYTEAFF. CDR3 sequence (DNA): TGTGCCAGCTCCCAGACAGGGTACACTGAAGCTTTCTTT.